This TCR beta chain was recorded in a study of blood T cell repertoires in COVID-19. For the study at large: The study drew acute and convalescent COVID-19 samples from the United States, Italy and Spain. The cDNA or gDNA used as material had been derived from T cells, B-cell-depleted T cells, or PBMCs.

With 4 bases removed from V and 0 bases from J, the gap between germline ends came to 5 bases. Germline lookup yields CDR1 SGHRS and CDR2 YFSETQ. This CDR3 spans 14 amino acids. Original handling: Cell counts per sample came from amplifying reference gene primers. Sequencing was performed with immunoSEQ multiplex PCR; in TCRdb, only in-frame clones are kept and a portion is missing. V, J and clone size were drawn from that table, and D and trimming were deduced from the DNA. The table lists 100,000 or so clones, around nine tenths of them singletons, with under 5.5% in the top ten. The sequencing sample was made of peripheral blood. This sequence originates from a human donor in a cohort sampled during active COVID-19. The chain employs TRBV5-1 and TRBJ2-6, with unresolved D. CDR3 amino acids: CASSGLSGANVLTF. The CDR3 nucleotides read TGCGCCAGCAGCGGGCTCTCTGGGGCCAACGTCCTGACTTTC.